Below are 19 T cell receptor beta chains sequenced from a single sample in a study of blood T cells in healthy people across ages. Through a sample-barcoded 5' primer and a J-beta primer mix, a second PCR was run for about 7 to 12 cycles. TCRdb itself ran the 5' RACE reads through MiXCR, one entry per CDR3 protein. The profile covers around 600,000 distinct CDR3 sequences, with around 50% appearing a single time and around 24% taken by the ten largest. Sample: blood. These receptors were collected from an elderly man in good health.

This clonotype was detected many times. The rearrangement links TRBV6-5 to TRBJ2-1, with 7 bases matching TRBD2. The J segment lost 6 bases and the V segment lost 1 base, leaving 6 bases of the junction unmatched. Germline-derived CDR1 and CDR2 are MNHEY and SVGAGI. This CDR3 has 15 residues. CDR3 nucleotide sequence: TGTGCCAGCAGTTACTGGACTAGTAAAGGCAATGAGCAGTTCTTC. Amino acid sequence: CASSYWTSKGNEQFF.

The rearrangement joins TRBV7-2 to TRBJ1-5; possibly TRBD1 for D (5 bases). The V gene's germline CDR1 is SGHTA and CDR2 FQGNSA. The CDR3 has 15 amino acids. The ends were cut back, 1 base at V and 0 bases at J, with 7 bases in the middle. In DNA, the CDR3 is TGTGCCAGCAGCTTAGACAGGTATAGCAATCAGCCCCAGCATTTT. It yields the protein CASSLDRYSNQPQHF.

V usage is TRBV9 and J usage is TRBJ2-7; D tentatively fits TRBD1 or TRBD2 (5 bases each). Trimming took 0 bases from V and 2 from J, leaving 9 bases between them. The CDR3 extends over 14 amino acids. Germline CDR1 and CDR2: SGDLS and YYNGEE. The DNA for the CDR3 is TGTGCCAGCAGCGTAGGTGGGACCGCCTACGAGCAGTACTTC. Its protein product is CASSVGGTAYEQYF. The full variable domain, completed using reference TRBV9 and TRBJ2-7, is DSGVTQTPKHLITATGQRVTLRCSPRSGDLSVYWYQQSLDQGLQFLIQYYNGEERAKGNILERFSAQQFPDLHSELNLSSLELGDSALYFCASSVGGTAYEQYFGPGTRLTVT.

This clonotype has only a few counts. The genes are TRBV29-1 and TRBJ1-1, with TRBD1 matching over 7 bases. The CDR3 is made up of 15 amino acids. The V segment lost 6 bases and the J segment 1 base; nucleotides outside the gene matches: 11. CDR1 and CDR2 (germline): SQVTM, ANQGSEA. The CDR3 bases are TGCAGCGTGGACCGGGCGGGACAGCCGAACACTGAAGCTTTCTTT. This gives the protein CSVDRAGQPNTEAFF.

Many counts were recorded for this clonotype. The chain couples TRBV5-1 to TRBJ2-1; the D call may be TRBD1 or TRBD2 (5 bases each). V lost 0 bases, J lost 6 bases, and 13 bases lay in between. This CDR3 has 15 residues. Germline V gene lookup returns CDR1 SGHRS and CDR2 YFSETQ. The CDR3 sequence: CASSLVGDQLNEQFF. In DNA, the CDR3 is TGCGCCAGCAGCTTGGTCGGGGACCAACTCAATGAGCAGTTCTTC. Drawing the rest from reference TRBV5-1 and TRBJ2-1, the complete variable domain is KAGVTQTPRYLIKTRGQQVTLSCSPISGHRSVSWYQQTPGQGLQFLFEYFSETQRNKGNFPGRFSGRQFSNSRSEMNVSTLELGDSALYLCASSLVGDQLNEQFFGPGTRLTVL.

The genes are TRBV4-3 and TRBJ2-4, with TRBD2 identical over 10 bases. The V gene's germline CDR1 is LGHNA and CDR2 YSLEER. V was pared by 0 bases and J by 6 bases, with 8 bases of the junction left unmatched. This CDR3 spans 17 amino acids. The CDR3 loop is CASSQDQGPSGGNIQYF. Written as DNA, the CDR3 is TGCGCCAGCAGCCAAGATCAAGGTCCTAGCGGGGGAAACATTCAGTACTTC.

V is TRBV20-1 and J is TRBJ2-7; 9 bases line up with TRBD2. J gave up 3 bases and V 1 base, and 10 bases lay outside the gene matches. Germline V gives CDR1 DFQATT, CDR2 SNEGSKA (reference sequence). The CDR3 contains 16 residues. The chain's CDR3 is CSARVGGASGIYEQYF. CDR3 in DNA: TGCAGTGCTAGAGTGGGTGGCGCTAGCGGGATCTACGAGCAGTACTTC.

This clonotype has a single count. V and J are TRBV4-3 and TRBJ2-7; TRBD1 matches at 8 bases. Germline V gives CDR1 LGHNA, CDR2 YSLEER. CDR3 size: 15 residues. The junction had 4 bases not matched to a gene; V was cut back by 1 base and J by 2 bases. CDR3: CASSQVVTGAYEQYF. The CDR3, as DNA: TGCGCCAGCAGCCAAGTCGTGACAGGGGCCTACGAGCAGTACTTC.

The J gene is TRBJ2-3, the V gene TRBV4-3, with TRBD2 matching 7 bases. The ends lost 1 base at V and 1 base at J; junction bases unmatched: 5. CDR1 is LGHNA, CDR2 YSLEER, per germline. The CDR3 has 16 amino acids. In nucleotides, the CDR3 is TGCGCCAGCAGCCAAGGGGCGGGGGAGCGCACAGATACGCAGTATTTT. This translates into CASSQGAGERTDTQYF.

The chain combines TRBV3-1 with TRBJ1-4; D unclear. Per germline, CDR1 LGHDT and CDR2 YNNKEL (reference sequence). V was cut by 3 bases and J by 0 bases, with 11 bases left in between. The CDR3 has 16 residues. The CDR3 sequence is CASSQTKFATNEKLFF. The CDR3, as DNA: TGTGCCAGCAGCCAGACTAAGTTTGCAACTAATGAAAAACTGTTTTTT.

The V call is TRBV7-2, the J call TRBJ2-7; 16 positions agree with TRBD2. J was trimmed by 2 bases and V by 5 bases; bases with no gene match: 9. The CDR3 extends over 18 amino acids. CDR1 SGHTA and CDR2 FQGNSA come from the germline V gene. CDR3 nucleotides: TGTGCCAGCAGCCGAGGGACTAGCGGGAGGGTCATAACCTACGAGCAGTACTTC. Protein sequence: CASSRGTSGRVITYEQYF.

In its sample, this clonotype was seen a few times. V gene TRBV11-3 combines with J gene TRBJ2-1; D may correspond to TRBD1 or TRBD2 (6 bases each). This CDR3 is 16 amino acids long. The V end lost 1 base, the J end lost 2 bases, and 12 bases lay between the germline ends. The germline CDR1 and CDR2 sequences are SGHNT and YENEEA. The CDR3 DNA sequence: TGTGCCAGCAGCTTAGGGGGCGGGACAACCTACAATGAGCAGTTCTTC. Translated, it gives CASSLGGGTTYNEQFF. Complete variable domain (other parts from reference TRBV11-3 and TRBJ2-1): EAGVVQSPRYKIIEKKQPVAFWCNPISGHNTLYWYLQNLGQGPELLIRYENEEAVDDSQLPKDRFSAERLKGVDSTLKIQPAELGDSAVYLCASSLGGGTTYNEQFFGPGTRLTVL.

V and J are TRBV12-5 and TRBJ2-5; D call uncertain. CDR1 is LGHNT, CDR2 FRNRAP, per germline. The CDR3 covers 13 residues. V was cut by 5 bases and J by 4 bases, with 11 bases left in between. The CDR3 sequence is CASGDLRRETQYF. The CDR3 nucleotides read TGTGCTAGTGGTGATCTCAGGCGAGAGACCCAGTACTTC.

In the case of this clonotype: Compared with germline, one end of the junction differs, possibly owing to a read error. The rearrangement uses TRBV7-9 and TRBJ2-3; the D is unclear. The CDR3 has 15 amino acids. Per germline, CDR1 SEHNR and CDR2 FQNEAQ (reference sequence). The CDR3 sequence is CVSSLYGIPTDTQYF. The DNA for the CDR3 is TGTGTCAGCAGCTTATATGGTATTCCCACAGATACGCAGTATTTT.

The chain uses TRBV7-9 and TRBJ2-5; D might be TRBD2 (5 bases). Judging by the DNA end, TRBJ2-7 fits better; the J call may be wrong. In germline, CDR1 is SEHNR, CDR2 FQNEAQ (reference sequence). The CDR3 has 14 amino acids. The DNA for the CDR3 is TGTGCCAGCAGCTTAGGGGGTGAGGGCTACGAGCAGTACTTC. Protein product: CASSLGGEGYEQYF.

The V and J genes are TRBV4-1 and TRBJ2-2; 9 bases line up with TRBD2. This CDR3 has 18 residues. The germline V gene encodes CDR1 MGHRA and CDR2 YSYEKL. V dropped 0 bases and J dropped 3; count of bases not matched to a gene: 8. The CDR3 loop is CASSQEGVLAGYTGELFF. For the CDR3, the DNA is TGCGCCAGCAGCCAAGAGGGGGTACTAGCGGGCTACACCGGGGAGCTGTTTTTT.

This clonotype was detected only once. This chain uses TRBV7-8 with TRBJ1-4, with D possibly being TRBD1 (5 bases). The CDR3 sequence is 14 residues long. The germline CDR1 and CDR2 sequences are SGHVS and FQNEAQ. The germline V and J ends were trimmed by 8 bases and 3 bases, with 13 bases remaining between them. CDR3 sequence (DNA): TGTGCCAGCCGTGGGGGGAACGCTAATGAAAAACTGTTTTTT. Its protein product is CASRGGNANEKLFF.

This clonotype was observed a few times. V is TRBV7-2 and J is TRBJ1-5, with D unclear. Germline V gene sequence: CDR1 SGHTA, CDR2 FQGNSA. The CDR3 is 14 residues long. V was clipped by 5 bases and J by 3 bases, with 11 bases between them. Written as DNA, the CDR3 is TGTGCCAGCAGCCCTAACTGGTTCAATCAGCCCCAGCATTTT. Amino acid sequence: CASSPNWFNQPQHF.

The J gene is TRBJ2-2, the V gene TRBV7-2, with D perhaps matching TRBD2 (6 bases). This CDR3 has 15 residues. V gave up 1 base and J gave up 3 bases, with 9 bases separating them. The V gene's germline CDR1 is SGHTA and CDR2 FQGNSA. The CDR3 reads CASSLEGGDTGELFF. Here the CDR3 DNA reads TGTGCCAGCAGCTTAGAAGGAGGGGACACCGGGGAGCTGTTTTTT.